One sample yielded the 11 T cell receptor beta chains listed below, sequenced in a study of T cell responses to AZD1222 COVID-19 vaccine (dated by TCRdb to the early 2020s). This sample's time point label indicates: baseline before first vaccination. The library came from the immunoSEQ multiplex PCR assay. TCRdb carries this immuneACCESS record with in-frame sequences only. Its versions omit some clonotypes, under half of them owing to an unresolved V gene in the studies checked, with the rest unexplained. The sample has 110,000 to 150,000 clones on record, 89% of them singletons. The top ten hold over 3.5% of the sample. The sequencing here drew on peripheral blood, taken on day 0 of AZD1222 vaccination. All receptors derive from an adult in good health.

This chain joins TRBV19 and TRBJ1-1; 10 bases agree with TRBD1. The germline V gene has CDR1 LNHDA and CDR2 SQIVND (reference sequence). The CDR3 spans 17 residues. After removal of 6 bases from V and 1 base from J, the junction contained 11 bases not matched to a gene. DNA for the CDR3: TGTGCCAGTAGGGACAGGGGGTCCCCCTGGGGGAACACTGAAGCTTTCTTT. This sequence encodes CASRDRGSPWGNTEAFF.

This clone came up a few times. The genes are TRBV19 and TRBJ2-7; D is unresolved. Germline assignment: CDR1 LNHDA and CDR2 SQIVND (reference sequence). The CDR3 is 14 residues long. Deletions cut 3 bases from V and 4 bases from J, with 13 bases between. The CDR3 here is CASSISAGGYEQYF. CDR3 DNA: TGTGCCAGTAGTATTTCGGCCGGTGGATACGAGCAGTACTTC.

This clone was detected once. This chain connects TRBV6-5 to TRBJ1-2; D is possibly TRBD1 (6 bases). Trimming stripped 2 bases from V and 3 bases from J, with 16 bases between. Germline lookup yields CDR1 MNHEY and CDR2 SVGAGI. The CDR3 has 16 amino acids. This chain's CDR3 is CASSYGGTRRDYGYTF. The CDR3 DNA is TGTGCCAGCAGTTACGGGGGCACCCGGCGGGACTATGGCTACACCTTC.

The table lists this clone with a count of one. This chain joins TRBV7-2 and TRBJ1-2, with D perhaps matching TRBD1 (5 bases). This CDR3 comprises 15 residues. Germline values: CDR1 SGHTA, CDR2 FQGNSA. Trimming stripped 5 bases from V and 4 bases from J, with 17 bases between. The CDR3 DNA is TGTGCCAGCAGCGAAAGGGGCCTTGCCCTCTATGGCTACACCTTC. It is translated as CASSERGLALYGYTF.

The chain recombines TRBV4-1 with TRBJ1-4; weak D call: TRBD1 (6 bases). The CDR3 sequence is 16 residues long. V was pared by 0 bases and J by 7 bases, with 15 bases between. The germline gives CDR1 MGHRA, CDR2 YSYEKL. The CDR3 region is CASSQDRRGGSEKLFF. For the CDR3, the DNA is TGCGCCAGCAGCCAAGATCGGAGAGGGGGTAGTGAAAAACTGTTTTTT.

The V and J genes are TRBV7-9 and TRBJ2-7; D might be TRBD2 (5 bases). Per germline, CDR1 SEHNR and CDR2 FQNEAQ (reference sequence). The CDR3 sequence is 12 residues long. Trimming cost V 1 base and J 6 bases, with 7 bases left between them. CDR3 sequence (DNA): TGTGCCAGCAGCTTAGGTAGCGCCGAGCAGTACTTC. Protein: CASSLGSAEQYF.

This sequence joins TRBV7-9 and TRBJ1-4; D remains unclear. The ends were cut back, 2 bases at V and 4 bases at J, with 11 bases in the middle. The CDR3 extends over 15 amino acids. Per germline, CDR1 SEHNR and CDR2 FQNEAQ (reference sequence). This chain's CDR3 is CASSLFGPSNEKLFF. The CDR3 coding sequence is TGTGCCAGCAGCTTATTCGGGCCGAGTAATGAAAAACTGTTTTTT. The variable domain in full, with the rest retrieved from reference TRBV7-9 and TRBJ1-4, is DTGVSQNPRHKITKRGQNVTFRCDPISEHNRLYWYRQTLGQGPEFLTYFQNEAQLEKSRLLSDRFSAERPKGSFSTLEIQRTEQGDSAMYLCASSLFGPSNEKLFFGSGTQLSVL.

CDR3 in DNA: TGTGCCAGCAGCAGCCGTGGTGTCCGAGGGGGCTACACCTTC. It encodes CASSSRGVRGGYTF. The chain has TRBV5-8 and TRBJ1-2; D unclear. The CDR3 runs to 14 residues. The germline V and J ends were trimmed by 4 bases and 8 bases, with 18 bases remaining between them. CDR1 is SGHTS and CDR2 is YDEGEE in the germline V gene.

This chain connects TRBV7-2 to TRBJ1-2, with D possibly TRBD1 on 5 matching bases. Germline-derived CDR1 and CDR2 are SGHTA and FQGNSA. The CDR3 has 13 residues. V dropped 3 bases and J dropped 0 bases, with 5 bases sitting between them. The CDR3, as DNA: TGTGCCAGCAGCTTGACAGCTAACTATGGCTACACCTTC. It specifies CASSLTANYGYTF.

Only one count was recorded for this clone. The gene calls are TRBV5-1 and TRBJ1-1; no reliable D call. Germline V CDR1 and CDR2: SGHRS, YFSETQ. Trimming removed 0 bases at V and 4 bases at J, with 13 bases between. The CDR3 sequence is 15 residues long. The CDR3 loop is CASSLGWGDATEAFF. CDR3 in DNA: TGCGCCAGCAGCTTGGGGTGGGGTGATGCCACTGAAGCTTTCTTT.

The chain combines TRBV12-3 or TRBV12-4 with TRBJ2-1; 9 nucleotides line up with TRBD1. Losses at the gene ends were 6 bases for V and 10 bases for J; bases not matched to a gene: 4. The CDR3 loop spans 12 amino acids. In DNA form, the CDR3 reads TGTGCCAGCAGCGCAACAGGGGGCGAGCAGTTCTTC. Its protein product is CASSATGGEQFF.